Each of the 31 T cell receptor beta chains below was sequenced from the same sample in a study of blood T cells in healthy people across ages. With a J-beta primer mix and a sample-barcoded 5' primer, a second PCR ran roughly 7 to 11 cycles. In TCRdb, the 5' RACE reads were re-called with MiXCR into one record per CDR3 protein. Of hundreds of thousands of distinct CDR3 sequences listed, nearly 25% are singletons. The sample was also reused in another study, on T cells of mothers and their children.

Sequencing was performed on blood. These TCRs come from a boy aged 5 to 17 in good health.

About this clonotype itself: The junction departs from the called germline gene at one end, perhaps through a read error. The genes are TRBV7-8 and TRBJ2-1; TRBD2 is a possible D gene (5 bases). The CDR3 runs 15 residues. The germline CDR1 and CDR2 sequences are SGHVS and FQNEAQ. The CDR3 coding sequence is TGTACCAGCTCGAAGGAGGAAAGCTCCTACAATGAGCAGTTCTTC. It translates to CTSSKEESSYNEQFF.

The chain combines TRBV10-3 with TRBJ2-7; TRBD1 matches at 9 bases. The junction had 7 bases not matched to a gene; V was cut back by 3 bases and J by 1 base. In germline, CDR1 is ENHRY, CDR2 SYGVKD. The CDR3 spans 16 residues. The chain's CDR3 is CAISDFDGTGSYEQYF. The DNA for the CDR3 is TGTGCCATCAGTGACTTCGACGGGACAGGGTCCTACGAGCAGTACTTC.

J is TRBJ2-3 and V is TRBV20-1; D gene unclear. CDR1 DFQATT and CDR2 SNEGSKA come from the germline V gene (reference sequence). CDR3 length: 16 residues. V lost 0 bases, J lost 0 bases, and 13 bases lay in between. The CDR3 DNA sequence: TGCAGTGCTAGAGATCCCAGTTCCCCGAGCACAGATACGCAGTATTTT. As protein: CSARDPSSPSTDTQYF.

The gene calls are TRBV6-5 and TRBJ2-7, with 12 bases aligning to TRBD2. The DNA end lines up better with TRBJ2-1; the J call may be wrong. The V gene's germline CDR1 is MNHEY and CDR2 SVGAGI. The CDR3 contains 17 residues. The CDR3: CASSYSLAGGAYNEQFF. As DNA, the CDR3 is TGTGCCAGCAGTTACTCGCTAGCGGGAGGGGCCTACAATGAGCAGTTCTTC.

The chain couples TRBV15 to TRBJ2-3; 10 nucleotides match TRBD2. The junction had 5 bases not matched to a gene; V was cut back by 0 bases and J by 5 bases. Germline CDR1 LNHNV, CDR2 YYDKDF (reference sequence). The CDR3 loop spans 16 amino acids. CDR3 nucleotides: TGTGCCACCAGCAGAGACCTAGCGGGAGCGAAAGATACGCAGTATTTT. Translation: CATSRDLAGAKDTQYF.

The chain recombines TRBV7-3 with TRBJ2-1, with 10 bases that match TRBD1. The CDR3 is made up of 15 amino acids. The V gene's germline CDR1 is SGHTA and CDR2 FQGTGA. The ends lost 1 base at V and 14 bases at J; junction bases unmatched: 11. CDR3 sequence: CASSLRGTGDLWKFF. Written as DNA, the CDR3 is TGTGCCAGCAGCTTAAGGGGGACAGGGGATTTGTGGAAGTTCTTC. Together with reference TRBV7-3 and TRBJ2-1, the CDR3 gives the full variable domain: GAGVSQTPSNKVTEKGKYVELRCDPISGHTALYWYRQSLGQGPEFLIYFQGTGAADDSGLPNDRFFAVRPEGSVSTLKIQRTERGDSAVYLCASSLRGTGDLWKFFGPGTRLTVL.

The chain carries TRBV7-4 and TRBJ2-6, with 12 bases matching TRBD2. CDR1 SGHVT and CDR2 SQSDAQ come from the germline V gene. CDR3 length: 18 amino acids. V lost 2 bases, J lost 1 base, and 3 bases stayed unmatched. CDR3 nucleotides: TGTGCCAGCAGCTTAAGACTAGCGGGAGAATCTGGGGCCAACGTCCTGACTTTC. This sequence encodes CASSLRLAGESGANVLTF.

CDR3 DNA: TGCAGTGCCAGTGTACTAGCGGGAGGGGGTGAGACCCAGTACTTC. It codes for CSASVLAGGGETQYF. This rearrangement joins TRBV20-1 to TRBJ2-5; 13 bases match TRBD2. The V gene end was trimmed by 6 bases and the J gene end by 5 bases; junction bases not matched to a gene: 9. The CDR3 covers 15 residues. Germline V lookup: CDR1 DFQATT, CDR2 SNEGSKA (reference sequence).

This clonotype came up many times. The rearrangement uses TRBV7-9 and TRBJ2-5, with D uncertain. CDR1 and CDR2 from the germline V gene are SEHNR and FQNEAQ (reference sequence). CDR3 length: 13 residues. V shed 4 bases and J shed 1 base, with 7 bases lying between them. The CDR3 loop reads CASSSGVQETQYF. The CDR3 region has the DNA TGTGCCAGCAGCTCTGGGGTCCAAGAGACCCAGTACTTC.

This chain connects TRBV30 to TRBJ2-3, with D maybe TRBD1 (5 bases). Germline V gene data show CDR1 as GTSNPN and CDR2 as SVGIG (reference sequence). V dropped 4 bases and J dropped 2 bases, with 7 bases sitting between them. CDR3 length equals 12 residues. CDR3 nucleotides: TGTGCCTGGAAGGGGCCCACAGATACGCAGTATTTT. It specifies CAWKGPTDTQYF. The variable domain in full, with the rest retrieved from reference TRBV30 and TRBJ2-3, is SQTIHQWPATLVQPVGSPLSLECTVEGTSNPNLYWYRQAAGRGLQLLFYSVGIGQISSEVPQNLSASRPQDRQFILSSKKLLLSDSGFYLCAWKGPTDTQYFGPGTRLTVL.

This clonotype has more than one count but fewer than ten. The chain joins TRBV6-4 to TRBJ1-5, with 10 positions matching TRBD1. This CDR3 contains 15 residues. Germline V gives CDR1 MRHNA, CDR2 SNTAGT. The ends lost 2 bases at V and 2 bases at J; junction bases unmatched: 0. CDR3 sequence (DNA): TGTGCCAGCAGTGACGGGACAGGGGGCAATCAGCCCCAGCATTTT. Residues: CASSDGTGGNQPQHF.

This clonotype was counted only a few times. This chain joins TRBV28 and TRBJ1-2; D is unresolved. CDR3 size: 14 residues. The germline V gene has CDR1 MDHEN and CDR2 SYDVKM. V was trimmed by 4 bases and J by 8 bases, leaving 17 bases between them. CDR3 protein: CASSSGLDFWGYTF. Here the CDR3 DNA reads TGTGCCAGCAGTTCCGGACTGGATTTTTGGGGCTACACCTTC.

This clonotype showed up just a few times. This chain uses TRBV28 with TRBJ1-4; D may be TRBD1 (6 bases). Germline CDR1 MDHEN, CDR2 SYDVKM. V shed 4 bases and J shed 2 bases, with 11 bases lying between them. There are 15 residues in the CDR3. In DNA, the CDR3 is TGTGCCAGCAGTTCCCACGGACAGACTAATGAAAAACTGTTTTTT. Translation: CASSSHGQTNEKLFF.

The genes are TRBV7-2 and TRBJ1-3, with D possibly being TRBD1 (5 bases). This CDR3 has 20 residues. Germline CDR1 reads SGHTA; CDR2 reads FQGNSA. V was shortened by 5 bases and J by 1 base, with 27 bases between the two germline ends. This CDR3 reads CASSLGWSRQGLFSGNTIYF. CDR3 bases: TGTGCCAGCAGCCTGGGTTGGAGTCGCCAGGGTCTTTTTTCTGGAAACACCATATATTTT. The full variable domain, rest sourced from reference TRBV7-2 and TRBJ1-3, is GAGVSQSPSNKVTEKGKDVELRCDPISGHTALYWYRQSLGQGLEFLIYFQGNSAPDKSGLPSDRFSAERTGGSVSTLTIQRTQQEDSAVYLCASSLGWSRQGLFSGNTIYFGEGSWLTVV.

The V gene is TRBV15, the J gene TRBJ1-4, with TRBD1 matching over 8 bases. The germline gives CDR1 LNHNV, CDR2 YYDKDF (reference sequence). The V segment lost 0 bases and the J segment 7 bases; nucleotides outside the gene matches: 7. The CDR3 covers 16 residues. For the CDR3, the DNA is TGTGCCACCAGCAGAGACAGACAGGGGTCTAGTGAAAAACTGTTTTTT. Translating gives CATSRDRQGSSEKLFF.

The rearrangement links TRBV14 to TRBJ1-2, with 8 bases matching TRBD1. The ends lost 4 bases at V and 7 bases at J; junction bases unmatched: 8. Per the germline V gene, CDR1 is SGHDN and CDR2 is FVKESK. The CDR3 contains 14 residues. The CDR3 loop is CASSPQGEGSGYTF. In DNA form, the CDR3 reads TGTGCCAGCAGCCCACAGGGGGAGGGTTCTGGCTACACCTTC.

This clonotype occurred a few times. This sequence joins TRBV12-3 or TRBV12-4 and TRBJ1-1, with unresolved D. With 8 bases removed from V and 3 bases from J, the gap between germline ends came to 13 bases. The CDR3 has 13 residues. CDR3 DNA: TGTGCCAGCGGAGGGTACTGGGACACTGAAGCTTTCTTT. Translation gives CASGGYWDTEAFF.

The rearrangement joins TRBV4-1 to TRBJ2-4, with 13 bases aligning to TRBD2. Germline CDR1 and CDR2: MGHRA and YSYEKL. V dropped 1 base and J dropped 3; count of bases not matched to a gene: 6. The CDR3 covers 18 residues. The CDR3 coding sequence is TGCGCCAGCAGCCAAGGTGGACTAGCGGGGGCGGACAAAAACATTCAGTACTTC. It codes for CASSQGGLAGADKNIQYF.

The chain combines TRBV6-2 or TRBV6-3 with TRBJ2-3; 13 bases line up with TRBD2. Germline lookup yields CDR1 MNHEY and CDR2 SVGEGT. The CDR3 is 19 amino acids. The J segment lost 1 base and the V segment lost 5 bases, leaving 12 bases of the junction unmatched. CDR3 sequence (DNA): TGTGCCAGCAGTCCCGGACTAGCGGGAGAAGAGTGGGGCACAGATACGCAGTATTTT. Protein product: CASSPGLAGEEWGTDTQYF.

The chain combines TRBV6-2 or TRBV6-3 with TRBJ2-1; 12 bases fit TRBD2. With V trimmed by 0 bases and J by 4 bases, 4 bases remained unmatched. The CDR3 extends over 17 amino acids. CDR1 is MNHEY and CDR2 is SVGEGT in the germline V gene. CDR3 sequence reads: CASSYSRTSGIYNEQFF. The CDR3 DNA reads TGTGCCAGCAGTTACTCGAGGACTAGCGGGATATACAATGAGCAGTTCTTC.

J is TRBJ1-4 and V is TRBV5-1, with 7 nucleotides matching TRBD1. The germline V gene has CDR1 SGHRS and CDR2 YFSETQ. Trimming removed 2 bases from V and 7 bases from J; junction bases left unmatched: 8. The CDR3 has 15 residues. In DNA form, the CDR3 reads TGCGCCAGCAGCTTCGCAGGGGGTGGGGGTGAAAAACTGTTTTTT. Its translation is CASSFAGGGGEKLFF.

In its sample, this clonotype was seen a few times. The chain joins TRBV2 to TRBJ2-1; 13 nucleotides line up with TRBD2. The CDR3 totals 17 residues. V lost 0 bases to trimming and J lost 4 bases; unmatched junction nucleotides: 3. Germline CDR1 and CDR2: SNHLY and FYNNEI. The CDR3 spells CASSEAGTSGAYNEQFF. As DNA, the CDR3 is TGTGCCAGCAGTGAAGCCGGGACTAGCGGGGCATACAATGAGCAGTTCTTC.

This clonotype appeared a few times. This sequence joins TRBV5-6 and TRBJ1-4, with D maybe TRBD1 (5 bases). Germline loops: CDR1 SGHDT, CDR2 YYEEEE. The V and J ends lost 0 bases and 8 bases respectively, with 14 bases between them. The CDR3 has 15 residues. CDR3 sequence (DNA): TGTGCCAGCAGCTTGGAGAAGGGGTCACACGAAAAACTGTTTTTT. This sequence encodes CASSLEKGSHEKLFF.

The CDR3 DNA reads as TGTGCTAGTGGTTCCTCTTTAAAATGCTACAATGAGCAGTTCTTC. Residues: CASGSSLKCYNEQFF. The gene calls are TRBV12-5 and TRBJ2-1; D not certain. The CDR3 covers 15 residues. Germline V CDR1 and CDR2: LGHNT, FRNRAP. Trimming cost V 4 bases and J 3 bases, with 13 bases left between them.

In the case of this clonotype: A read error may produce the germline difference seen at one junction end. The chain uses TRBV7-2 and TRBJ1-4, with D tentatively TRBD1 (5 bases). The CDR3 is 15 residues long. Germline loops: CDR1 SGHTA, CDR2 FQGNSA. The CDR3 DNA reads TGTGCCAGCAGCTTATCAGGGTCAACTAATGAAAAACCGTTTTTT. It codes for CASSLSGSTNEKPFF.

V is TRBV5-1 and J is TRBJ2-5; tentative D call: TRBD2 (5 bases). The DNA matches TRBJ2-1 better at its end, which makes the J call doubtful. The germline gives CDR1 SGHRS, CDR2 YFSETQ. The CDR3 consists of 15 residues. CDR3 coding DNA: TGCGCCAGCACGGAGGAGGCGGGTCTTTGGGATGAGCAGTTCTTC. Translated: CASTEEAGLWDEQFF.

The chain links TRBV28 to TRBJ2-7, with D perhaps TRBD1 (6 bases). The CDR3 is 11 residues long. Germline V gives CDR1 MDHEN, CDR2 SYDVKM. In nucleotides, the CDR3 is TGTGCGACCAGGGGTTCCTACGAGCAGTACTTC. The encoded protein is CATRGSYEQYF.

The chain combines TRBV2 with TRBJ1-6, with unresolved D. Per the germline V gene, CDR1 is SNHLY and CDR2 is FYNNEI. The V and J ends lost 3 bases and 7 bases respectively, with 10 bases between them. The CDR3 runs to 14 residues. DNA of the CDR3: TGTGCCAGCAGTGAGAGGGTGAGCAATTCACCCCTCCACTTT. Its protein product is CASSERVSNSPLHF.

The chain couples TRBV25-1 to TRBJ2-7; D gene ambiguous. Germline V gene lookup returns CDR1 MGHDK and CDR2 SYGVNS. This CDR3 is 13 amino acids long. The V and J ends lost 8 bases and 0 bases respectively, with 11 bases between them. CDR3 loop: CASALGVSYEQYF. For the CDR3, the DNA is TGTGCCAGCGCCCTGGGTGTCTCCTACGAGCAGTACTTC.

V and J are TRBV7-2 and TRBJ2-7; 10 bases align to TRBD2. CDR3 size: 15 residues. Germline-derived CDR1 and CDR2 are SGHTA and FQGNSA. Trimming at V came to 6 bases and at J to 1 base, leaving 6 bases not matched to a gene. The CDR3 protein is CASRLAGVMSYEQYF. CDR3 in DNA: TGTGCCAGCAGGCTAGCGGGGGTCATGTCCTACGAGCAGTACTTC. Filled out from reference TRBV7-2 and TRBJ2-7, the complete variable domain reads GAGVSQSPSNKVTEKGKDVELRCDPISGHTALYWYRQSLGQGLEFLIYFQGNSAPDKSGLPSDRFSAERTGGSVSTLTIQRTQQEDSAVYLCASRLAGVMSYEQYFGPGTRLTVT.

The chain combines TRBV11-2 with TRBJ2-2, with 7 bases lining up with TRBD1. Looked up from germline, CDR1 is SGHAT and CDR2 is FQNNGV. The CDR3 extends over 13 amino acids. The V segment lost 5 bases and the J segment 6 bases; nucleotides outside the gene matches: 3. CDR3 coding DNA: TGTGCCAGCAGCAACAGGGGATCCGGGGAGCTGTTTTTT. Translating it yields CASSNRGSGELFF.